A single sample is the source of the 23 T cell receptor beta chains below, sequenced in a study of blood T cell repertoires in COVID-19. Assay: immunoSEQ multiplex PCR; the TCRdb copy retains only in-frame clones and omits some. The table records fewer than 350,000 clones, around 88% of them present only once. The sequenced sample was PBMCs or T cells enriched from blood (not recorded which). These receptors were obtained from a woman aged 40 to 55 who had recovered from COVID-19.

The V call is TRBV28, the J call TRBJ1-2, with D possibly matching TRBD1 (5 bases). Trimming pared 4 bases from V and 5 bases from J, leaving 17 bases between. From germline, CDR1 is MDHEN and CDR2 SYDVKM. The CDR3 runs 15 residues. CDR3 in amino acids: CASSSNGPGGYGYTF. The CDR3 DNA is TGTGCCAGCAGTTCCAACGGTCCCGGGGGATATGGCTACACCTTC.

Here the CDR3 reads CASSSDDSYGYTF. The CDR3, as DNA: TGTGCCAGCAGCTCCGACGACAGTTATGGCTACACCTTC. The chain combines TRBV11-2 with TRBJ1-2; the D gene is possibly TRBD1 (5 bases). V was shortened by 4 bases and J by 5 bases, with 11 bases between the two germline ends. The germline V gene has CDR1 SGHAT and CDR2 FQNNGV. The CDR3 covers 13 residues.

The chain joins TRBV15 to TRBJ1-6; D gene uncertain. Trimming took 5 bases from V and 5 from J, leaving 16 bases between them. Looked up from germline, CDR1 is LNHNV and CDR2 is YYDKDF (reference sequence). CDR3 length: 16 residues. CDR3 sequence reads: CATSEGTGLHNSPLHF. The CDR3 region has the DNA TGTGCCACCAGCGAGGGCACGGGCCTTCATAATTCACCCCTCCACTTT.

The V call is TRBV6-5, the J call TRBJ1-5; no firm D call. Trimming shortened V by 2 bases and J by 5 bases, and 7 bases separated the two germline ends. The CDR3 has 13 residues. Germline V gene data show CDR1 as MNHEY and CDR2 as SVGAGI. CDR3 amino acids: CASSYSGHQPQHF. The CDR3 nucleotides read TGTGCCAGCAGTTACAGCGGACATCAGCCCCAGCATTTT.

This chain joins TRBV27 and TRBJ2-7, with a tentative D call TRBD1 (6 bases). Looked up from germline, CDR1 is MNHEY and CDR2 is SMNVEV (reference sequence). V gave up 5 bases and J gave up 2 bases, with 16 bases separating them. The CDR3 runs 15 residues. The CDR3 sequence is CASSRPDRIPYEQYF. In nucleotides, the CDR3 is TGTGCCAGCAGTCGACCCGACAGGATACCCTACGAGCAGTACTTC.

This clone was detected only a few times. This chain links TRBV11-2 with TRBJ2-5; TRBD2 matches at 8 bases. Germline trimming cut 5 bases from V and 5 bases from J; bases unmatched to any gene: 7. Germline CDR1 is SGHAT and CDR2 is FQNNGV. The CDR3 loop spans 14 amino acids. The CDR3 region is CASSISGAWETQYF. The CDR3 DNA follows: TGTGCCAGCAGCATTAGCGGGGCGTGGGAGACCCAGTACTTC.

The V and J genes are TRBV5-1 and TRBJ2-1, with 8 bases identical to TRBD2. The ends lost 2 bases at V and 9 bases at J; junction bases unmatched: 10. Per the germline V gene, CDR1 is SGHRS and CDR2 is YFSETQ. There are 15 residues in the CDR3. CDR3 nucleotides: TGCGCCAGCAGCTTACTTAGGACTAGCTCTGGTGAGCAGTTCTTC. This sequence encodes CASSLLRTSSGEQFF. Complete variable domain (other parts from reference TRBV5-1 and TRBJ2-1): KAGVTQTPRYLIKTRGQQVTLSCSPISGHRSVSWYQQTPGQGLQFLFEYFSETQRNKGNFPGRFSGRQFSNSRSEMNVSTLELGDSALYLCASSLLRTSSGEQFFGPGTRLTVL.

The chain carries TRBV9 and TRBJ2-5; 8 nucleotides agree with TRBD1. The CDR3 extends over 16 amino acids. Trimming cost V 6 bases and J 5 bases; bases outside gene matches: 15. CDR1 is SGDLS, CDR2 YYNGEE, per germline. In DNA, the CDR3 is TGTGCCAGCACCGAACTCGGACAGGGTGGGCTGGAGACCCAGTACTTC. Protein product: CASTELGQGGLETQYF.

The chain is built from TRBV7-8 and TRBJ2-7; D is unresolved. V lost 1 base and J 2 bases, leaving 12 bases between the germline ends. CDR1 and CDR2 (germline): SGHVS, FQNEAQ. CDR3 length: 15 residues. The CDR3 sequence is CASSLVNAVPYEQYF. CDR3 DNA: TGTGCCAGCAGCTTAGTGAACGCGGTACCCTACGAGCAGTACTTC.

This rearrangement joins TRBV7-2 to TRBJ2-5, with TRBD2 matching 12 bases. Trimming at V came to 5 bases and at J to 5 bases, leaving 6 bases not matched to a gene. This CDR3 has 15 amino acids. CDR1 is SGHTA and CDR2 is FQGNSA in the germline V gene. CDR3 in amino acids: CASSPSGRAGETQYF. The CDR3 bases are TGTGCCAGCAGCCCTAGCGGGAGGGCCGGTGAGACCCAGTACTTC. The entire variable domain, with the rest obtained from reference TRBV7-2 and TRBJ2-5, is as follows: GAGVSQSPSNKVTEKGKDVELRCDPISGHTALYWYRQSLGQGLEFLIYFQGNSAPDKSGLPSDRFSAERTGGSVSTLTIQRTQQEDSAVYLCASSPSGRAGETQYFGPGTRLLVL.

The chain uses TRBV6-5 and TRBJ2-7, with a possible D match to TRBD1 (6 bases). CDR1 and CDR2 from the germline V gene are MNHEY and SVGAGI. Trimming removed 7 bases from V and 3 bases from J, with 16 bases in between. The CDR3 extends over 14 amino acids. CDR3 DNA sequence: TGTGCCAGCACCCAAGACCGGGACATCTACGAGCAGTACTTC. Amino acid sequence: CASTQDRDIYEQYF.

This rearrangement joins TRBV5-1 to TRBJ2-1; 9 bases fit TRBD1. The V gene end was trimmed by 4 bases and the J gene end by 6 bases; junction bases not matched to a gene: 11. CDR1 SGHRS and CDR2 YFSETQ come from the germline V gene. This CDR3 comprises 16 residues. The CDR3 DNA follows: TGCGCCAGCAGCGGTATGGCCGGGACAGGGCGCAATGAGCAGTTCTTC. Its protein product is CASSGMAGTGRNEQFF.

This clone was found once. The CDR3 region is CASSSSPSSGNTIYF. CDR3 DNA sequence: TGTGCCAGCTCATCATCACCGAGCTCTGGAAACACCATATATTTT. V gene TRBV18 combines with J gene TRBJ1-3; D is uncertain. The length of the CDR3 is 15 residues. Trimming removed 5 bases at V and 0 bases at J, with 11 bases between. Germline V gives CDR1 KGHSH, CDR2 LQKENI.

The genes are TRBV7-9 and TRBJ1-1, with a tentative D call TRBD1 (5 bases). Deletions cut 3 bases from V and 6 bases from J, with 11 bases between. CDR3 length equals 13 residues. Germline CDR1 reads SEHNR; CDR2 reads FQNEAQ (reference sequence). CDR3 nucleotides: TGTGCCAGCAGCTTTTCAGGGCGCGCTGAAGCTTTCTTT. Amino acids: CASSFSGRAEAFF.

The rearrangement links TRBV9 to TRBJ1-6; tentative D call: TRBD1 (5 bases). The CDR3 loop spans 17 amino acids. V lost 3 bases and J lost 9, with 22 bases in between. Germline V CDR1 and CDR2: SGDLS, YYNGEE. CDR3 sequence (DNA): TGTGCCAGCAGCGCCCACGGGGGAGCGATTAGAATTTCACCCCTCCACTTT. Translation: CASSAHGGAIRISPLHF.

The chain recombines TRBV6-5 with TRBJ2-7; D may be TRBD1 (6 bases). The CDR3 extends over 15 amino acids. Trimming pared 2 bases from V and 5 bases from J, leaving 16 bases between. Germline V gene lookup returns CDR1 MNHEY and CDR2 SVGAGI. CDR3 amino acids: CASSYRGQGLNEQYF. The CDR3, as DNA: TGTGCCAGCAGTTACCGCGGTCAGGGGCTAAACGAGCAGTACTTC.

The chain is built from TRBV7-9 and TRBJ1-4; D possibly corresponds to TRBD1 (5 bases). The CDR3 has 13 residues. Germline CDR1 and CDR2: SEHNR and FQNEAQ (reference sequence). V shed 3 bases and J shed 7 bases, with 9 bases lying between them. The CDR3 loop is CASSLITGEKLFF. Written as DNA, the CDR3 is TGTGCCAGCAGCTTGATTACAGGTGAAAAACTGTTTTTT.

The chain is built from TRBV2 and TRBJ1-2, with 8 bases lining up with TRBD1. Losses at the gene ends were 4 bases for V and 2 bases for J; bases not matched to a gene: 3. This CDR3 comprises 14 residues. Per germline, CDR1 SNHLY and CDR2 FYNNEI. In DNA, the CDR3 is TGTGCCAGCAGTGTTGACAGGGGAAACTATGGCTACACCTTC. It encodes CASSVDRGNYGYTF.

This chain connects TRBV28 to TRBJ1-2; weak D call: TRBD1 (5 bases). This CDR3 comprises 12 residues. Germline V gene sequence: CDR1 MDHEN, CDR2 SYDVKM. The V end was cut by 4 bases, the J end by 6 bases, with 9 bases between. CDR3 coding DNA: TGTGCCAGCAGTTCCAGGGAGGATGGCTACACCTTC. Translated: CASSSREDGYTF.

J is TRBJ2-7 and V is TRBV5-6; D perhaps matches TRBD2 (6 bases). Germline values: CDR1 SGHDT, CDR2 YYEEEE. The CDR3 consists of 13 residues. The V and J ends lost 4 bases and 0 bases respectively, with 8 bases between them. CDR3 sequence (DNA): TGTGCCAGCAGCCTGACTAGCTCCTACGAGCAGTACTTC. Amino acids: CASSLTSSYEQYF.

The rearrangement joins TRBV7-9 to TRBJ2-1, with D maybe TRBD2 (5 bases). V dropped 7 bases and J dropped 2 bases, with 12 bases sitting between them. This CDR3 is built from 14 residues. Germline V lookup: CDR1 SEHNR, CDR2 FQNEAQ (reference sequence). The CDR3 bases are TGTGCCAGCACCTCTCTCGGGGCCTACAATGAGCAGTTCTTC. This encodes CASTSLGAYNEQFF. The variable domain in full, with the rest retrieved from reference TRBV7-9 and TRBJ2-1, is DTGVSQNPRHKITKRGQNVTFRCDPISEHNRLYWYRQTLGQGPEFLTYFQNEAQLEKSRLLSDRFSAERPKGSFSTLEIQRTEQGDSAMYLCASTSLGAYNEQFFGPGTRLTVL.

The chain uses TRBV27 and TRBJ2-3, with a weak D call TRBD1 (6 bases). In germline, CDR1 is MNHEY, CDR2 SMNVEV (reference sequence). V was cut by 5 bases and J by 6 bases, with 9 bases left in between. The CDR3 spans 12 residues. The CDR3 DNA reads TGTGCCAGCAGTACAGGGTACGATACGCAGTATTTT. As protein: CASSTGYDTQYF.

This CDR3 is CASRPQALYEQYF. CDR3 DNA sequence: TGTGCCAGCCGACCTCAGGCGCTCTACGAGCAGTACTTC. This chain joins TRBV6-5 and TRBJ2-7, with unresolved D. Germline V gene lookup returns CDR1 MNHEY and CDR2 SVGAGI. The V end lost 8 bases, the J end lost 3 bases, and 14 bases lay between the germline ends. The CDR3 extends over 13 amino acids.